This T cell receptor beta chain was sequenced for a study of cytomegalovirus exposure and HLA in healthy donors. Study information: Per a later analysis, the roughly 680 first-cohort and some 110 validation repertoires shared one platform.

As concerns this clone: What it recognizes is unknown.

Overall study findings and caveats: Clusters of TCRs from the first cohort tended to co-occur in the 130 or so validation repertoires (as a later analysis found).

CDR1 and CDR2 from the germline V gene are SGDLS and YYNGEE. V dropped 4 bases and J dropped 3; count of bases not matched to a gene: 8. The CDR3 is made up of 15 amino acids. Sequencing was performed with immunoSEQ multiplex PCR; in TCRdb, only in-frame clones are kept and a portion is missing. Of about 49,000 clones in the sample, around 94% were seen once. This TCR was recovered from a man younger than 30 in good health and CMV-seronegative. Input material: PBMCs. This sequence joins TRBV9 and TRBJ2-3; the match to TRBD2 covers 7 bases. The CDR3 DNA reads TGTGCCAGCAGCTGGGCGGGAGTGCGGACAGATACGCAGTATTTT. Its translation: CASSWAGVRTDTQYF.